Below, 19 T cell receptor beta chains from the same sample are listed, as sequenced in a study of response to subunit inactivated influenza vaccine. TCRdb analysed the RT-PCR reads with MiXCR anew, one entry per CDR3 protein. The sample includes over 450,000 distinct CDR3 sequences, over 10% of them seen just once. The sequencing used PBMCs from blood, collected more than 35 days after vaccination. The receptors derive from a man aged 50 to 60 who received an inactivated influenza vaccine.

This clonotype has only a few counts. CDR3 nucleotide sequence: TGTGCCAGCAGCCAACCTGGGGGGACAGCTCCCCGACGCTACAATGAGCAGTTCTTC. It specifies CASSQPGGTAPRRYNEQFF. The chain is built from TRBV11-2 and TRBJ2-1, with D tentatively TRBD1 (7 bases). Germline V lookup: CDR1 SGHAT, CDR2 FQNNGV. Trimming left V 5 bases short and J 3 bases short, with 26 bases between. The length of the CDR3 is 19 residues. Full variable domain (rest looked up from reference TRBV11-2 and TRBJ2-1): EAGVAQSPRYKIIEKRQSVAFWCNPISGHATLYWYQQILGQGPKLLIQFQNNGVVDDSQLPKDRFSAERLKGVDSTLKIQPAKLEDSAVYLCASSQPGGTAPRRYNEQFFGPGTRLTVL.

The CDR3 region is CASSVRDRDHTQYF. CDR3 nucleotide sequence: TGTGCCAGCAGTGTGAGGGATAGGGACCATACGCAGTATTTT. This chain links TRBV6-1 with TRBJ2-3; tentatively, D is TRBD1 or TRBD2 (5 bases each). Germline CDR1 MNHNS, CDR2 SASEGT. The V end lost 4 bases, the J end lost 7 bases, and 15 bases lay between the germline ends. This CDR3 spans 14 amino acids.

This chain uses TRBV18 with TRBJ1-3, with D tentatively TRBD1 (5 bases). The V and J ends lost 5 bases and 0 bases respectively, with 14 bases between them. Germline CDR1 KGHSH, CDR2 LQKENI. CDR3 length: 16 residues. This chain's CDR3 is CASSFRVTASGNTIYF. The CDR3 DNA reads TGTGCCAGCTCATTCCGCGTGACAGCCTCTGGAAACACCATATATTTT.

The chain carries TRBV7-9 and TRBJ2-3; 9 positions match TRBD1. The CDR3 runs to 17 residues. Trimming removed 3 bases from V and 0 bases from J; junction bases left unmatched: 7. Germline V gives CDR1 SEHNR, CDR2 FQNEAQ (reference sequence). The DNA of the CDR3 is TGTGCCAGCAGCTTGGGACCGGACAGGGGTAGCACAGATACGCAGTATTTT. Translating it yields CASSLGPDRGSTDTQYF.

This clonotype was recorded many times. The V and J genes are TRBV20-1 and TRBJ2-7; D might be TRBD1 (5 bases). CDR3 length: 12 amino acids. Germline CDR1 DFQATT, CDR2 SNEGSKA (reference sequence). V was shortened by 5 bases and J by 3 bases, with 11 bases between the two germline ends. The CDR3 DNA follows: TGCAGTGCTCTTCAGGGTAGCTACGAGCAGTACTTC. Amino acid sequence: CSALQGSYEQYF.

V gene TRBV5-6 combines with J gene TRBJ2-1; D perhaps matches TRBD2 (5 bases). Germline-derived CDR1 and CDR2 are SGHDT and YYEEEE. The CDR3 sequence is 16 residues long. Deletions cut 7 bases from V and 2 bases from J, with 19 bases between. The CDR3 nucleotides are TGTGCCAGCCGGTTGACCGGACTTGGAACCTACAATGAGCAGTTCTTC. The encoded protein is CASRLTGLGTYNEQFF.

The V and J genes are TRBV5-1 and TRBJ2-3, with TRBD1 matching over 9 bases. The trim removed 0 bases at V and 2 bases at J, leaving 4 bases unmatched. The V gene's germline CDR1 is SGHRS and CDR2 YFSETQ. The CDR3 is 16 residues long. The CDR3 region is CASSLGRTGATDTQYF. CDR3 in DNA: TGCGCCAGCAGCTTGGGGCGGACAGGGGCCACAGATACGCAGTATTTT.

The chain recombines TRBV28 with TRBJ2-3; D is undetermined. The CDR3 extends over 12 amino acids. V was clipped by 3 bases and J by 7 bases, with 8 bases between them. CDR1 is MDHEN, CDR2 SYDVKM, per germline. The CDR3 spells CASSFGSNTQYF. DNA of the CDR3: TGTGCCAGCAGTTTTGGCTCCAATACGCAGTATTTT.

The chain uses TRBV5-6 and TRBJ2-1; maybe TRBD2 (7 bases). Trimming left V 4 bases short and J 16 bases short, with 27 bases between. The CDR3 has 15 residues. Germline V gene lookup returns CDR1 SGHDT and CDR2 YYEEEE. For the CDR3, the DNA is TGTGCCAGCAGCCCCGTCGGGGGGCCGAGCGTAATAGGTTTCTTC. The encoded protein is CASSPVGGPSVIGFF. Together with reference TRBV5-6 and TRBJ2-1, the CDR3 gives the full variable domain: DAGVTQSPTHLIKTRGQQVTLRCSPKSGHDTVSWYQQALGQGPQFIFQYYEEEERQRGNFPDRFSGHQFPNYSSELNVNALLLGDSALYLCASSPVGGPSVIGFFGPGTRLTVL.

This clonotype showed up many times. V usage is TRBV6-5 and J usage is TRBJ2-3; D remains ambiguous. Germline CDR1 reads MNHEY; CDR2 reads SVGAGI. The CDR3 has 11 amino acids. Trimming took off 0 bases at V and 6 bases at J, with 1 base between the two ends. The CDR3 DNA is TGTGCCAGCAGTTACTCGGATACGCAGTATTTT. Protein: CASSYSDTQYF.

The chain has TRBV20-1 and TRBJ2-3, with 11 bases lining up with TRBD2. CDR1 and CDR2 (germline): DFQATT, SNEGSKA (reference sequence). Losses at the gene ends were 6 bases for V and 1 base for J; bases not matched to a gene: 6. The CDR3 consists of 15 residues. In DNA form, the CDR3 reads TGCAGTGCAGTCGTGGGACTAGCGGGCACAGATACGCAGTATTTT. It specifies CSAVVGLAGTDTQYF.

Many counts were recorded for this clonotype. This chain links TRBV29-1 with TRBJ1-1; 7 bases align to TRBD1. The CDR3 has 13 residues. Germline V gene lookup returns CDR1 SQVTM and CDR2 ANQGSEA. The V gene end was trimmed by 7 bases and the J gene end by 5 bases; junction bases not matched to a gene: 10. The CDR3 DNA reads as TGCAGCGGGCTTGGTGGCAGGGGGACTGAAGCTTTCTTT. Its translation: CSGLGGRGTEAFF. The entire variable domain, with the rest obtained from reference TRBV29-1 and TRBJ1-1, is as follows: SAVISQKPSRDICQRGTSLTIQCQVDSQVTMMFWYRQQPGQSLTLIATANQGSEATYESGFVIDKFPISRPNLTFSTLTVSNMSPEDSSIYLCSGLGGRGTEAFFGQGTRLTVV.

A few counts support this clonotype. This rearrangement joins TRBV29-1 to TRBJ1-2; 12 bases match TRBD1. Unmatched junction bases numbered 20, after V lost 4 bases and J lost 8 bases. The length of the CDR3 is 18 residues. Germline loops: CDR1 SQVTM, CDR2 ANQGSEA. This CDR3 reads CSVANFATGTGGAAGYTF. The CDR3 bases are TGCAGCGTTGCAAATTTTGCCACCGGGACAGGGGGCGCGGCAGGCTACACCTTC.

This clonotype has only a few counts. The J gene is TRBJ2-7, the V gene TRBV29-1; the D is unclear. Trimming pared 5 bases from V and 0 bases from J, leaving 11 bases between. This CDR3 is 13 amino acids long. Germline V gives CDR1 SQVTM, CDR2 ANQGSEA. DNA for the CDR3: TGCAGCGTTCATCACGGCACCTCCTACGAGCAGTACTTC. Its protein is CSVHHGTSYEQYF.

The chain has TRBV4-3 and TRBJ2-3, with 10 bases matching TRBD2. Germline CDR1 reads LGHNA; CDR2 reads YSLEER. This CDR3 contains 16 residues. V shed 2 bases and J 3 bases; nucleotides not matched to a gene: 5. This chain's CDR3 is CASSQTGTSVTDTQYF. In DNA form, the CDR3 reads TGCGCCAGCAGCCAAACCGGGACTAGCGTGACAGATACGCAGTATTTT.

This chain uses TRBV29-1 with TRBJ2-5; D ambiguous. This CDR3 has 11 amino acids. Trimming took off 4 bases at V and 5 bases at J, with 8 bases between the two ends. The germline gives CDR1 SQVTM, CDR2 ANQGSEA. Here the CDR3 reads CSVVGMETQYF. Written as DNA, the CDR3 is TGCAGCGTTGTGGGCATGGAGACCCAGTACTTC. The entire variable domain, with the rest obtained from reference TRBV29-1 and TRBJ2-5, is as follows: SAVISQKPSRDICQRGTSLTIQCQVDSQVTMMFWYRQQPGQSLTLIATANQGSEATYESGFVIDKFPISRPNLTFSTLTVSNMSPEDSSIYLCSVVGMETQYFGPGTRLLVL.

The chain recombines TRBV20-1 with TRBJ1-5; 7 bases align to TRBD1. The CDR3 contains 14 residues. With 6 bases clipped from V and 1 base from J, the junction kept 6 bases outside the gene matches. Germline V gene sequence: CDR1 DFQATT, CDR2 SNEGSKA (reference sequence). CDR3: CSAKQGPSNQPQHF. CDR3 nucleotides: TGCAGTGCAAAACAGGGGCCCAGCAATCAGCCCCAGCATTTT.

The V call is TRBV12-3 or TRBV12-4, the J call TRBJ1-5, with D unclear. The CDR3 sequence is 15 residues long. The germline V and J ends were trimmed by 3 bases and 6 bases, with 15 bases remaining between them. The CDR3 region is CASSFGPSGIQPQHF. The CDR3 nucleotides are TGTGCCAGCAGTTTTGGCCCGAGTGGGATTCAGCCCCAGCATTTT.

This chain uses TRBV20-1 with TRBJ2-1, with D unclear. Per germline, CDR1 DFQATT and CDR2 SNEGSKA (reference sequence). V shed 0 bases and J shed 0 bases, with 6 bases lying between them. The CDR3 contains 14 residues. CDR3 amino acids: CSAREWSSYNEQFF. Written as DNA, the CDR3 is TGCAGTGCTAGAGAGTGGAGCTCCTACAATGAGCAGTTCTTC.